The 21 T cell receptor beta chains listed next were all sequenced from one sample in a study of beta chain features in type 1 diabetes. The sequenced template was cDNA made from the entire isolated RNA. The assay was immunoSEQ multiplex PCR, and TCRdb's table has in-frame clones only and misses some. The sample lists about 620,000 clones; around 15% were seen once. Sequencing input: naive CD4+ T cells from blood. These receptors were taken from a man aged 18 to 30 in good health.

This clone was seen only a few times. The chain has TRBV7-2 and TRBJ2-5; D is uncertain. V was trimmed by 5 bases and J by 1 base, leaving 11 bases between them. Germline V gene data show CDR1 as SGHTA and CDR2 as FQGNSA. This CDR3 has 14 residues. The CDR3 nucleotides are TGTGCCAGCAGCCGCCCGGTGGCCCAAGAGACCCAGTACTTC. It yields the protein CASSRPVAQETQYF. Based on the CDR3 plus reference TRBV7-2 and TRBJ2-5, the full variable domain is GAGVSQSPSNKVTEKGKDVELRCDPISGHTALYWYRQSLGQGLEFLIYFQGNSAPDKSGLPSDRFSAERTGGSVSTLTIQRTQQEDSAVYLCASSRPVAQETQYFGPGTRLLVL.

This clone was picked up one time. V usage is TRBV9 and J usage is TRBJ1-2; 9 bases line up with TRBD1. Trimming took 4 bases from V and 6 from J; bases not matched to a gene: 4. Germline CDR1 is SGDLS and CDR2 is YYNGEE. The CDR3 sequence is 13 residues long. CDR3 sequence (DNA): TGTGCCAGCAGCTTGGGACAGGGTGATGGCTACACCTTC. It codes for CASSLGQGDGYTF.

As concerns this clone: This may stem from a read error, because a much larger clone lies one nucleotide away. Within the sample, other DNA sequences also encode this same CDR3. The chain has TRBV28 and TRBJ1-1, with D possibly matching TRBD1 (5 bases). The germline V gene has CDR1 MDHEN and CDR2 SYDVKM. V was trimmed by 2 bases and J by 1 base, leaving 5 bases between them. The CDR3 sequence is 13 residues long. The CDR3 spells CASSLGGNTEAFF. Written as DNA, the CDR3 is TGTGCCAGCAGTTTAGGGGGGAACACTGAAGCTTTCTTT. Full variable domain (rest looked up from reference TRBV28 and TRBJ1-1): DVKVTQSSRYLVKRTGEKVFLECVQDMDHENMFWYRQDPGLGLRLIYFSYDVKMKEKGDIPEGYSVSREKKERFSLILESASTNQTSMYLCASSLGGNTEAFFGQGTRLTVV.

This clone has only a few counts. V gene TRBV4-1 combines with J gene TRBJ2-5; TRBD1 matches at 9 bases. This CDR3 region has 14 residues. J lost 4 bases, V lost 5 bases, and 5 bases had no gene match. Germline assignment: CDR1 MGHRA and CDR2 YSYEKL. This CDR3 is CASSVGTGRETQYF. The CDR3, as DNA: TGCGCCAGCAGCGTCGGGACAGGGCGAGAGACCCAGTACTTC.

The V call is TRBV29-1, the J call TRBJ1-2; 7 bases match TRBD1. This CDR3 has 13 residues. Germline V gene lookup returns CDR1 SQVTM and CDR2 ANQGSEA. After removal of 5 bases from V and 4 bases from J, the junction contained 7 bases not matched to a gene. The CDR3 loop reads CSVLDTGAYGYTF. The DNA of the CDR3 is TGCAGCGTTCTAGACACAGGGGCCTATGGCTACACCTTC. Full variable domain (remainder filled in from reference TRBV29-1 and TRBJ1-2): SAVISQKPSRDICQRGTSLTIQCQVDSQVTMMFWYRQQPGQSLTLIATANQGSEATYESGFVIDKFPISRPNLTFSTLTVSNMSPEDSSIYLCSVLDTGAYGYTFGSGTRLTVV.

This clone was counted only a few times. This sequence joins TRBV10-3 and TRBJ2-5; 12 positions agree with TRBD2. This CDR3 contains 14 residues. With 10 bases clipped from V and 0 bases from J, the junction kept 3 bases outside the gene matches. Germline CDR1 ENHRY, CDR2 SYGVKD. The CDR3 here is CASRTSGNQETQYF. DNA for the CDR3: TGTGCCAGTAGGACTAGCGGGAACCAAGAGACCCAGTACTTC.

This clone has more than one count but fewer than ten. The J gene is TRBJ2-1, the V gene TRBV7-2; D not certain. Trimming shortened V by 5 bases and J by 0 bases, and 14 bases separated the two germline ends. This CDR3 has 16 amino acids. CDR1 and CDR2 from the germline V gene are SGHTA and FQGNSA. The CDR3 reads CASSVAASSSYNEQFF. For the CDR3, the DNA is TGTGCCAGCAGCGTCGCAGCGAGCAGCTCCTACAATGAGCAGTTCTTC.

This clone was picked up a small number of times. The chain employs TRBV15 and TRBJ1-5, with D possibly being TRBD1 (5 bases). Germline CDR1 is LNHNV and CDR2 is YYDKDF (reference sequence). The CDR3 extends over 15 amino acids. V lost 6 bases and J 1 base, leaving 13 bases between the germline ends. CDR3 coding DNA: TGTGCCACCAGTTCACAGGTTCTGAGCAATCAGCCCCAGCATTTT. Translation: CATSSQVLSNQPQHF.

The DNA of the CDR3 is TGTGCCAGCAGCCTACCGACAGGGATAAGCACAGATACGCAGTATTTT. Amino acids: CASSLPTGISTDTQYF. V gene TRBV2 combines with J gene TRBJ2-3; TRBD1 matches 7 bases. The CDR3 covers 16 residues. The V gene end was trimmed by 6 bases and the J gene end by 0 bases; junction bases not matched to a gene: 9. The germline gives CDR1 SNHLY, CDR2 FYNNEI.

The rearrangement joins TRBV28 to TRBJ1-2; D unclear. Trimming removed 4 bases from V and 8 bases from J, with 8 bases in between. This CDR3 has 11 residues. The germline gives CDR1 MDHEN, CDR2 SYDVKM. CDR3 in amino acids: CASSSPKGYTF. Written as DNA, the CDR3 is TGTGCCAGCAGTTCCCCCAAAGGCTACACCTTC.

This clone was seen a few times. CDR3 sequence (DNA): TGTGCCAGCAGTCGCCCCGGGCCCTACGAGCAGTACTTC. Protein product: CASSRPGPYEQYF. The V gene is TRBV27, the J gene TRBJ2-7; D gene ambiguous. CDR1 is MNHEY, CDR2 SMNVEV, per germline (reference sequence). The CDR3 runs 13 residues. Trimming took 5 bases from V and 2 from J, leaving 10 bases between them.

There are a few counts of this clone. The chain couples TRBV28 to TRBJ2-1; unclear D gene. V lost 2 bases to trimming and J lost 10 bases, with 6 bases between them. Looked up from germline, CDR1 is MDHEN and CDR2 is SYDVKM. The CDR3 is made up of 11 amino acids. This chain's CDR3 is CASSLHWEQFF. CDR3 DNA sequence: TGTGCCAGCAGTTTACACTGGGAGCAGTTCTTC.

J is TRBJ2-1 and V is TRBV15; 13 bases fit TRBD2. CDR1 and CDR2 from the germline V gene are LNHNV and YYDKDF (reference sequence). The length of the CDR3 is 17 residues. The ends lost 1 base at V and 8 bases at J; junction bases unmatched: 8. Here the CDR3 reads CATSRGLAGGTGDEQFF. CDR3 coding DNA: TGTGCCACCAGCAGAGGACTAGCGGGGGGAACCGGGGATGAGCAGTTCTTC.

This clone has more than one count but fewer than ten. The J gene is TRBJ2-1, the V gene TRBV7-2; D possibly corresponds to TRBD2 (5 bases). The CDR3 sequence is 15 residues long. From germline, CDR1 is SGHTA and CDR2 FQGNSA. V lost 1 base, J lost 5 bases, and 12 bases lay in between. The chain's CDR3 is CASSLGARDHNEQFF. The DNA of the CDR3 is TGTGCCAGCAGCTTAGGGGCCCGGGATCACAATGAGCAGTTCTTC.

This clone turned up a few times. The chain carries TRBV4-1 and TRBJ2-3; TRBD2 agrees at 11 bases. V shed 1 base, J shed 6 bases, and the junction held 3 bases outside the gene matches. The germline V gene encodes CDR1 MGHRA and CDR2 YSYEKL. CDR3 length: 15 amino acids. The CDR3 coding sequence is TGCGCCAGCAGCCAAGGACTAGCGGGAAGGGATACGCAGTATTTT. This sequence encodes CASSQGLAGRDTQYF.

The chain combines TRBV18 with TRBJ1-4; 7 positions agree with TRBD1. Germline assignment: CDR1 KGHSH and CDR2 LQKENI. This CDR3 spans 14 amino acids. V lost 2 bases to trimming and J lost 7 bases; unmatched junction nucleotides: 4. CDR3 sequence reads: CASSPRGQSEKLFF. The CDR3 DNA sequence: TGTGCCAGCTCACCAAGGGGGCAGAGTGAAAAACTGTTTTTT.

The chain carries TRBV30 and TRBJ1-1, with 8 nucleotides matching TRBD1. CDR3 size: 13 residues. The junction had 2 bases not matched to a gene; V was cut back by 5 bases and J by 0 bases. The V gene's germline CDR1 is GTSNPN and CDR2 SVGIG (reference sequence). CDR3 in DNA: TGTGCCTGGGACAGGGGATTGAACACTGAAGCTTTCTTT. Protein sequence: CAWDRGLNTEAFF.

This clone was detected a few times. The genes are TRBV6-1 and TRBJ1-1; 10 nucleotides align to TRBD1. This CDR3 contains 15 residues. V shed 6 bases, J shed 1 base, and the junction held 5 bases outside the gene matches. Germline CDR1 is MNHNS and CDR2 is SASEGT. The CDR3 is CASSPTGGGNTEAFF. Written as DNA, the CDR3 is TGTGCCAGCAGCCCGACAGGGGGCGGGAACACTGAAGCTTTCTTT.

This chain links TRBV9 with TRBJ2-3, with no clear D. The CDR3 runs 12 residues. Looked up from germline, CDR1 is SGDLS and CDR2 is YYNGEE. With 3 bases removed from V and 6 bases from J, the gap between germline ends came to 8 bases. The CDR3 loop reads CASSGVLDTQYF. CDR3 in DNA: TGTGCCAGCAGCGGCGTACTCGATACGCAGTATTTT. The complete variable domain, with remaining parts taken from reference TRBV9 and TRBJ2-3, reads DSGVTQTPKHLITATGQRVTLRCSPRSGDLSVYWYQQSLDQGLQFLIQYYNGEERAKGNILERFSAQQFPDLHSELNLSSLELGDSALYFCASSGVLDTQYFGPGTRLTVL.

J is TRBJ1-3 and V is TRBV27; possible D gene TRBD1, 6 bases. CDR3 length: 17 amino acids. The germline V gene has CDR1 MNHEY and CDR2 SMNVEV (reference sequence). The V and J ends lost 0 bases and 0 bases respectively, with 12 bases between them. The CDR3 DNA is TGTGCCAGCAGTTTATCCCAGACAGGCCCCTCTGGAAACACCATATATTTT. The encoded protein is CASSLSQTGPSGNTIYF.

This clone has just a few counts. The V call is TRBV19, the J call TRBJ2-5, with TRBD2 identical over 9 bases. The V gene's germline CDR1 is LNHDA and CDR2 SQIVND (reference sequence). Trimming at V came to 7 bases and at J to 4 bases, leaving 1 base not matched to a gene. CDR3 length equals 12 residues. CDR3 in amino acids: CASNSGRETQYF. CDR3 coding DNA: TGTGCCAGTAATAGCGGGAGAGAGACCCAGTACTTC. The full variable domain, in which reference TRBV19 and TRBJ2-5 provide the parts outside the CDR3, is DGGITQSPKYLFRKEGQNVTLSCEQNLNHDAMYWYRQDPGQGLRLIYYSQIVNDFQKGDIAEGYSVSREKKESFPLTVTSAQKNPTAFYLCASNSGRETQYFGPGTRLLVL.